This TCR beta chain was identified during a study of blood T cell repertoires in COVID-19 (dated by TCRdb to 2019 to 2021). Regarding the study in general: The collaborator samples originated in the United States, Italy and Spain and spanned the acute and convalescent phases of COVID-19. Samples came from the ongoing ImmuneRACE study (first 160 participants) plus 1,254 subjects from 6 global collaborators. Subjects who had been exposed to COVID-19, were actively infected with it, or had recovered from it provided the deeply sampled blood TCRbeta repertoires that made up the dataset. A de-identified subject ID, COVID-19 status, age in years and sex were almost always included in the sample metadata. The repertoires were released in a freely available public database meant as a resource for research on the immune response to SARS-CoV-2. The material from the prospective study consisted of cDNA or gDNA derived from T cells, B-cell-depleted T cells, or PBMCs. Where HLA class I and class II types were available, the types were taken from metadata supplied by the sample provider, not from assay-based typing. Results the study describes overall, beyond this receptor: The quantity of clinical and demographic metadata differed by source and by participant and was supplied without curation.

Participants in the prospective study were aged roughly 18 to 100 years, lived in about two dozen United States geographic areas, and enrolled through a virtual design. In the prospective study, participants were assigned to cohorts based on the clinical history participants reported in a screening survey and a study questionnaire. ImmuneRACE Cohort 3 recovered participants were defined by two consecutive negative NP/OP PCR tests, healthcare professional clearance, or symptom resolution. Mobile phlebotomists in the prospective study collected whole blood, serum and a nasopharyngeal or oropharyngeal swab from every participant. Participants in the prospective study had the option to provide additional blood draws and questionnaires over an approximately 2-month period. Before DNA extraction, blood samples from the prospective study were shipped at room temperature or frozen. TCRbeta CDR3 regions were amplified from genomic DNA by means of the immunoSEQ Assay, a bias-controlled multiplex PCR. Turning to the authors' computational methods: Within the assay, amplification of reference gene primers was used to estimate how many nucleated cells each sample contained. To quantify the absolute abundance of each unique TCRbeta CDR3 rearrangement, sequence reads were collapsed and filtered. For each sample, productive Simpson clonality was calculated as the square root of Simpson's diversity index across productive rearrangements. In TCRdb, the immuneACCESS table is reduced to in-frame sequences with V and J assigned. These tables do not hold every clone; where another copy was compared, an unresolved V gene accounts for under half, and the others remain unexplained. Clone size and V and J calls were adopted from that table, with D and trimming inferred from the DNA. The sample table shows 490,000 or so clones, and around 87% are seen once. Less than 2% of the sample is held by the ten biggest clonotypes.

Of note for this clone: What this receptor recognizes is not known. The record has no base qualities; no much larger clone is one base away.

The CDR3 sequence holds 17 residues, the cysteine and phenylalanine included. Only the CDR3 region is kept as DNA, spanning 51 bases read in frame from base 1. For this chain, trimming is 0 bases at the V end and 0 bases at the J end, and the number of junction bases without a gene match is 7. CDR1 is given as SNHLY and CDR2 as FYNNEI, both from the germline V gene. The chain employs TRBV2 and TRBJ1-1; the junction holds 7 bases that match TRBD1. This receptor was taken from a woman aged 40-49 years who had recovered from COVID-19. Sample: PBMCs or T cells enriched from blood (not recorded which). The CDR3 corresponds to CASSEAWVGTVNTEAFF. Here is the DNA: TGTGCCAGCAGTGAAGCGTGGGTAGGGACAGTGAACACTGAAGCTTTCTTT.